A selection of T cell receptor beta chains follows, all from one sample in a study of radiotherapy plus CTLA-4 blockade in lung cancer. Sequencing was performed with immunoSEQ multiplex PCR; in TCRdb, only in-frame clones are kept and a portion is missing. The data show around 91,000 clones, with just over 85% seen just once and 4.9% held by the top ten. This specimen was peripheral blood, taken from a patient treated with radiotherapy plus ipilimumab. These TCRs come from a human donor with non-small cell lung cancer that progressed on radiotherapy plus ipilimumab. CDR3s include the opening cysteine and the closing phenylalanine or tryptophan. D genes are given only for firm matches. Clone size, where shown, is once, few, many, or a class for clones that have expanded.

j_gene: TRBJ2-7; v_gene: TRBV7-9; d_gene: -; abundance: -; CDR3nt: TGTGCCAGCGGGGGGGTGGCAACAGGGGACGAGCAGTACTTC; CDR3aa: CASGGVATGDEQYF
j_gene: TRBJ2-1; v_gene: TRBV6-5; d_gene: -; abundance: -; CDR3nt: TGTGCCAGCCGGGGGAGTGGCAATGAGCAGTTCTTC; CDR3aa: CASRGSGNEQFF
j_gene: TRBJ2-4; v_gene: TRBV9; d_gene: -; abundance: -; CDR3nt: TGTGCCAGCAGCCCTGCCGTGGCCAAAAACATTCAGTACTTC; CDR3aa: CASSPAVAKNIQYF
j_gene: TRBJ1-6; v_gene: TRBV5-1; d_gene: -; abundance: -; CDR3nt: TGCGCCAGCAGCTTGGACACGATGCCTTCACCCCTCCACTTT; CDR3aa: CASSLDTMPSPLHF
j_gene: TRBJ2-7; v_gene: TRBV6-1; d_gene: TRBD1; abundance: -; CDR3nt: TGTGCCAGCAGTGAAGCTCCCGGACAGGGGGTTTACGAGCAGTACTTC; CDR3aa: CASSEAPGQGVYEQYF
j_gene: TRBJ2-3; v_gene: TRBV28; d_gene: TRBD2; abundance: once; CDR3nt: TGTGCCAGCGGGACTAGCGGGAGTTGGGTGGGAGATACGCAGTATTTT; CDR3aa: CASGTSGSWVGDTQYF
j_gene: TRBJ1-4; v_gene: TRBV7-9; d_gene: -; abundance: once; CDR3nt: TGTGCCAGCAGCTTAAGGGACGAAAAACTGTTTTTT; CDR3aa: CASSLRDEKLFF
j_gene: TRBJ2-7; v_gene: TRBV5-1; d_gene: -; abundance: -; CDR3nt: TGCGCCAGCAGCTTAGAAGGTACCTACGAGCAGTACTTC; CDR3aa: CASSLEGTYEQYF
j_gene: TRBJ1-2; v_gene: TRBV27; d_gene: -; abundance: -; CDR3nt: TGTGCCAGCAGTCCCCACAGTGGTGGGCGGTTTGGCTACACCTTC; CDR3aa: CASSPHSGGRFGYTF
j_gene: TRBJ2-5; v_gene: TRBV23-1; d_gene: TRBD1; abundance: -; CDR3nt: TGCGCCAGCAGTCAATCTGCCGGGACAGCAGCCCGCAACGACCAAGAGACCCAGTACTTC; CDR3aa: CASSQSAGTAARNDQETQYF
j_gene: TRBJ1-1; v_gene: TRBV19; d_gene: -; abundance: -; CDR3nt: TGTGCCAGTAGCGAAGGTGGGGGGGGCACTGAAGCTTTCTTT; CDR3aa: CASSEGGGGTEAFF
j_gene: TRBJ2-1; v_gene: TRBV5-8; d_gene: TRBD2; abundance: -; CDR3nt: TGTGCCAGCAGCTTAGGGCTAGCGGGAGGTAATGAGCAGTTCTTC; CDR3aa: CASSLGLAGGNEQFF
j_gene: TRBJ2-3; v_gene: TRBV5-1; d_gene: -; abundance: few; CDR3nt: TGCGCCAGCAGCTCGCTGACAGGACGGCCAGATACGCAGTATTTT; CDR3aa: CASSSLTGRPDTQYF
j_gene: TRBJ2-3; v_gene: TRBV11-2; d_gene: -; abundance: -; CDR3nt: TGTGCCAGCAGCTTACGGAGCTCCCCTCGCAATGGGTGGGATACGCAGTATTTT; CDR3aa: CASSLRSSPRNGWDTQYF
j_gene: TRBJ1-5; v_gene: TRBV5-6; d_gene: -; abundance: -; CDR3nt: TGTGCCAGCAGCTTCGGCCCAGGTCGGGATCAGCCCCAGCATTTT; CDR3aa: CASSFGPGRDQPQHF
j_gene: TRBJ2-1; v_gene: TRBV2; d_gene: -; abundance: -; CDR3nt: TGTGCCAGCCCGGACTACAATGAGCAGTTCTTC; CDR3aa: CASPDYNEQFF
j_gene: TRBJ2-5; v_gene: TRBV6-1; d_gene: TRBD1; abundance: -; CDR3nt: TGTGCCAGCAGTGGGCGGGACAGGGGACAAGAGACCCAGTACTTC; CDR3aa: CASSGRDRGQETQYF
j_gene: TRBJ2-2; v_gene: TRBV5-4; d_gene: -; abundance: -; CDR3nt: TGTGCCAGCAGCTTAAGGAATGGGACGAACACCGGGGAGCTGTTCTTT; CDR3aa: CASSLRNGTNTGELFF
j_gene: TRBJ1-4; v_gene: TRBV15; d_gene: TRBD1; abundance: -; CDR3nt: TGTGCCACCAGCAGTGTCGACAGGGTAGGCGGAAAACTGTTTTTT; CDR3aa: CATSSVDRVGGKLFF
j_gene: TRBJ2-1; v_gene: TRBV19; d_gene: -; abundance: -; CDR3nt: TGTGCCAGTAGTATAACCGGGTACAATGAGCAGTTCTTC; CDR3aa: CASSITGYNEQFF
j_gene: TRBJ1-3; v_gene: TRBV11-1; d_gene: -; abundance: -; CDR3nt: TGTGCCAGCAGTACGGGCAGGTCGAACACCATATATTTT; CDR3aa: CASSTGRSNTIYF
j_gene: TRBJ2-7; v_gene: TRBV7-9; d_gene: TRBD1; abundance: -; CDR3nt: TGTGCCAGCAGCTTACTGGGGACAGCTTGGTACTTC; CDR3aa: CASSLLGTAWYF
j_gene: TRBJ1-1; v_gene: TRBV7-6; d_gene: -; abundance: few; CDR3nt: TGTGCCAGCAGCTTAGCACCTACGGGGGGATTGAACACTGAAGCTTTCTTT; CDR3aa: CASSLAPTGGLNTEAFF
j_gene: TRBJ2-1; v_gene: TRBV30; d_gene: TRBD2; abundance: -; CDR3nt: TGTGCCTGGAGTGTAGGAGCGGGAGGGCGGGATGAGCAGTTCTTC; CDR3aa: CAWSVGAGGRDEQFF
j_gene: TRBJ2-2; v_gene: TRBV19; d_gene: -; abundance: once; CDR3nt: TGTGCCAGTAGTATTGCCCTGAACACCGGGGAGCTGTTTTTT; CDR3aa: CASSIALNTGELFF
j_gene: TRBJ1-1; v_gene: TRBV2; d_gene: -; abundance: few; CDR3nt: TGTGCCAGCAGTGAAGAGGGCCTATTGGGTACTGAAGCTTTCTTT; CDR3aa: CASSEEGLLGTEAFF
j_gene: TRBJ2-7; v_gene: TRBV4-1; d_gene: -; abundance: -; CDR3nt: TGCGCCAGCAGCCAAGACGCAGGGGACTCCTACGAGCAGTACTTC; CDR3aa: CASSQDAGDSYEQYF
j_gene: TRBJ2-1; v_gene: TRBV4-2; d_gene: -; abundance: -; CDR3nt: TGTGCCAGCAGCCAAGGGGTGGGAGCTCAGAATGAGCAGTTCTTC; CDR3aa: CASSQGVGAQNEQFF
j_gene: TRBJ2-5; v_gene: TRBV7-2; d_gene: TRBD2; abundance: -; CDR3nt: TGTGCCAGCAGCCAAGTGGGACTAGCGGGAGGAGCAAGAGATACCCAGTACTTC; CDR3aa: CASSQVGLAGGARDTQYF
j_gene: TRBJ1-1; v_gene: TRBV11-1; d_gene: TRBD1; abundance: -; CDR3nt: TGTGCCAGCAGCCTCGGACAGGACAGCACTGAAGCTTTCTTT; CDR3aa: CASSLGQDSTEAFF
j_gene: TRBJ1-4; v_gene: TRBV5-1; d_gene: -; abundance: -; CDR3nt: TGCGCCAGCAGCTCCACTCGACAGACGGAAAAACTGTTTTTT; CDR3aa: CASSSTRQTEKLFF
j_gene: TRBJ2-3; v_gene: TRBV5-4; d_gene: TRBD2; abundance: -; CDR3nt: TGTGCCAGCAGCCCAGCGGGAGGCACAGATACGCAGTATTTT; CDR3aa: CASSPAGGTDTQYF
j_gene: TRBJ1-4; v_gene: TRBV28; d_gene: TRBD1; abundance: -; CDR3nt: TGTGCCAGCAGTCCTGGGACAGGGTTGGAAAAACTGTTTTTT; CDR3aa: CASSPGTGLEKLFF
j_gene: TRBJ1-1; v_gene: TRBV18; d_gene: TRBD1; abundance: -; CDR3nt: TGTGCCAGCTCACAGGACAGGGGGCACACTGAAGCTTTCTTT; CDR3aa: CASSQDRGHTEAFF
j_gene: TRBJ2-5; v_gene: TRBV6-1; d_gene: TRBD2; abundance: -; CDR3nt: TGTGCCAGCAGTGACAGACTAGCGGGAGGGCGGGAGACCCAGTACTTC; CDR3aa: CASSDRLAGGRETQYF
j_gene: TRBJ1-3; v_gene: TRBV5-1; d_gene: -; abundance: -; CDR3nt: TGCGCCAGCAGCCGAGACAGCCACTCTGGAAACACCATATATTTT; CDR3aa: CASSRDSHSGNTIYF
j_gene: TRBJ2-5; v_gene: TRBV7-3; d_gene: -; abundance: -; CDR3nt: TGTGCCAGCAGCTTGGTAGCTCAAGAGACCCAGTACTTC; CDR3aa: CASSLVAQETQYF
j_gene: TRBJ1-1; v_gene: TRBV5-6; d_gene: -; abundance: -; CDR3nt: TGTGCCAGCAGCCCCGGACAGTTCATGAACACTGAAGCTTTCTTT; CDR3aa: CASSPGQFMNTEAFF
j_gene: TRBJ2-1; v_gene: TRBV12-1; d_gene: -; abundance: -; CDR3nt: TGTGTGCCACCCACCAGGGGGAGGTACAATGAGCAGTTCTTC; CDR3aa: CVPPTRGRYNEQFF
j_gene: TRBJ2-7; v_gene: TRBV7-2; d_gene: -; abundance: once; CDR3nt: TGTGCCAGCAGCGACCCGACCTACGAGCAGTACTTC; CDR3aa: CASSDPTYEQYF
j_gene: TRBJ2-2; v_gene: TRBV29-1; d_gene: TRBD2; abundance: -; CDR3nt: TGCAGCGTCAATAGCGGGAGCAGGACCGGGGAGCTGTTTTTT; CDR3aa: CSVNSGSRTGELFF